The clone carrying this TCR beta chain was observed a few times. What it recognizes is unknown. V lost 3 bases and J lost 2, with 20 bases in between. CDR1 is LNHDA and CDR2 is SQIVND in the germline V gene (reference sequence). This CDR3 contains 19 residues. This sample stems from a study of T cell repertoires in cytomegalovirus infection. Overall study: Shared public TCR beta signatures pointed to both CMV infection and a matching HLA type.

Broader study findings: Ex vivo, HLA-C-restricted CMV-specific TCR beta clonotypes prevailed over the rest of the response. Accumulated public TCR beta family frequency recognized individuals carrying CMV together with the relevant HLA.

TCRdb used MiXCR to reprocess the reads, holding one entry per CDR3 protein. The top ten hold around 8.1% of the sample, which has about 260,000 distinct CDR3 sequences, roughly 13% seen once. The material sequenced was PBMCs. The receptor was derived from a human donor in good health (CMV status not recorded). Some clones in this sample may be carry-over from other donors' samples. This chain uses TRBV19 with TRBJ2-6, with a tentative D call TRBD2 (6 bases). This CDR3 is CASSMPPGQGLAGANVLTF. DNA for the CDR3: TGTGCCAGTAGTATGCCCCCTGGTCAGGGACTCGCTGGGGCCAACGTCCTGACTTTC.